Shown below are 30 T cell receptor beta chains from a single sample sequenced in a study of beta chain features in type 1 diabetes. Study-level results: Patients with Type 1 diabetes showed moderately but significantly shorter TCRB CDR3s in all four CD4+ subsets.

These receptors lack a known antigen. Since all of the isolated RNA was reverse transcribed, expressed TCRB transcripts were what got sequenced. Measured with immunoSEQ multiplex PCR; TCRdb has only the in-frame clones, and not every one. The profile shows about 700,000 clones, around 15% of them singletons. Sequences were obtained from naive CD4+ T cells from blood. The source is a man aged 18 to 30 with type 1 diabetes.

This clone was detected only a few times. The chain employs TRBV9 and TRBJ2-5; 7 bases fit TRBD2. This CDR3 is 16 amino acids long. The V gene's germline CDR1 is SGDLS and CDR2 YYNGEE. Trimming took 0 bases from V and 5 from J; bases not matched to a gene: 10. The CDR3 DNA is TGTGCCAGCAGCGTAGCTTCGGGGGGAAGGGAGGAGACCCAGTACTTC. Protein product: CASSVASGGREETQYF.

This chain joins TRBV27 and TRBJ1-3; D possibly corresponds to TRBD1 (5 bases). The CDR3 length is 12 residues. Germline CDR1 reads MNHEY; CDR2 reads SMNVEV (reference sequence). V was trimmed by 8 bases and J by 5 bases, leaving 10 bases between them. The CDR3 sequence is CASGTERNTIYF. DNA for the CDR3: TGTGCCAGCGGGACGGAGAGAAACACCATATATTTT.

This clone occurred a few times. V usage is TRBV5-1 and J usage is TRBJ1-2, with a tentative D call TRBD1 (6 bases). Germline-derived CDR1 and CDR2 are SGHRS and YFSETQ. The CDR3 contains 15 residues. V lost 3 bases, J lost 7 bases, and 19 bases lay in between. The CDR3 reads CASSSTTGAIGGYTF. The CDR3 nucleotides read TGCGCCAGCAGCTCGACGACAGGAGCAATCGGTGGCTACACCTTC.

In its sample, this clone was seen a few times. This chain uses TRBV9 with TRBJ1-2; no clear D gene. The CDR3 is 15 amino acids. With 5 bases removed from V and 0 bases from J, the gap between germline ends came to 14 bases. Germline values: CDR1 SGDLS, CDR2 YYNGEE. CDR3 nucleotides: TGTGCCAGCAGTGCCGCTCCTTCCTCTAACTATGGCTACACCTTC. It yields the protein CASSAAPSSNYGYTF.

This clone was counted only a few times. This rearrangement joins TRBV6-1 to TRBJ2-7; no clear D. V shed 1 base and J shed 0 bases, with 19 bases lying between them. The CDR3 length is 18 residues. Germline-derived CDR1 and CDR2 are MNHNS and SASEGT. The CDR3 loop reads CASSEEGGGRPLSYEQYF. Written as DNA, the CDR3 is TGTGCCAGCAGTGAAGAGGGTGGCGGCAGACCGCTCTCCTACGAGCAGTACTTC.

The gene calls are TRBV5-4 and TRBJ1-4; D is ambiguous. V was pared by 2 bases and J by 8 bases, with 10 bases between. This CDR3 comprises 13 residues. CDR1 and CDR2 (germline): SGHNT, YYREEE (reference sequence). CDR3 sequence reads: CASSFDTGEKLFF. The CDR3 coding sequence is TGTGCCAGCAGCTTTGACACCGGCGAAAAACTGTTTTTT. The full variable domain, with the rest looked up from reference TRBV5-4 and TRBJ1-4, is ETGVTQSPTHLIKTRGQQVTLRCSSQSGHNTVSWYQQALGQGPQFIFQYYREEENGRGNFPPRFSGLQFPNYSSELNVNALELDDSALYLCASSFDTGEKLFFGSGTQLSVL.

The chain joins TRBV7-9 to TRBJ2-1; no reliable D call. Trimming pared 6 bases from V and 9 bases from J, leaving 21 bases between. This CDR3 spans 15 amino acids. Germline V CDR1 and CDR2: SEHNR, FQNEAQ (reference sequence). The CDR3 is CASRIGPVDHTEQFF. The CDR3 bases are TGTGCCAGCAGGATCGGGCCGGTGGATCACACTGAGCAGTTCTTC.

The chain combines TRBV4-1 with TRBJ1-3, with D tentatively TRBD1 (5 bases). The CDR3 consists of 17 residues. Trimming stripped 0 bases from V and 0 bases from J, with 12 bases between. CDR1 MGHRA and CDR2 YSYEKL come from the germline V gene. CDR3 coding DNA: TGCGCCAGCAGCCAAGAGGGGGAGGGCCACTCTGGAAACACCATATATTTT. Its translation is CASSQEGEGHSGNTIYF.

This chain joins TRBV6-6 and TRBJ1-2, with 7 positions matching TRBD1. The CDR3 runs to 15 residues. Losses at the gene ends were 0 bases for V and 3 bases for J; bases not matched to a gene: 4. CDR1 MNHNY and CDR2 SVGAGI come from the germline V gene (reference sequence). The CDR3 coding sequence is TGTGCCAGCAGTTACTCGAACACAGGGGACTATGGCTACACCTTC. The encoded protein is CASSYSNTGDYGYTF.

V usage is TRBV29-1 and J usage is TRBJ2-1; tentative D call: TRBD1 (6 bases). Trimming shortened V by 3 bases and J by 9 bases, and 15 bases separated the two germline ends. This CDR3 region has 13 residues. Germline CDR1 is SQVTM and CDR2 is ANQGSEA. In DNA, the CDR3 is TGCAGCGTTGATCGGGTCAGGGGTAGTGAGCAGTTCTTC. Its translation is CSVDRVRGSEQFF.

The rearrangement links TRBV7-9 to TRBJ1-1; no reliable D call. The germline V gene encodes CDR1 SEHNR and CDR2 FQNEAQ (reference sequence). Trimming cost V 5 bases and J 4 bases, with 17 bases left between them. This CDR3 is built from 15 residues. The chain's CDR3 is CASSPLGNPGTEAFF. The CDR3 nucleotides are TGTGCCAGCAGCCCCCTGGGCAATCCAGGCACTGAAGCTTTCTTT.

The sample holds a few counts of this clone. The rearrangement joins TRBV6-6 to TRBJ1-5; tentative D call: TRBD1 (6 bases). CDR1 is MNHNY, CDR2 SVGAGI, per germline (reference sequence). The CDR3 spans 14 residues. With 7 bases removed from V and 7 bases from J, the gap between germline ends came to 17 bases. The DNA of the CDR3 is TGTGCCAGCACCCCGACAGGCCTCTTGCAGCCCCAGCATTTT. Translating it yields CASTPTGLLQPQHF.

Only a few counts were recorded for this clone. This sequence joins TRBV9 and TRBJ2-5; 10 bases align to TRBD1. Germline CDR1 reads SGDLS; CDR2 reads YYNGEE. This CDR3 is built from 16 residues. After removal of 4 bases from V and 5 bases from J, the junction contained 11 bases not matched to a gene. CDR3 DNA: TGTGCCAGCAGCCCCCGGGACAGGGGACCCAGGGAGACCCAGTACTTC. It codes for CASSPRDRGPRETQYF.

This clone showed up just a few times. The chain is built from TRBV6-1 and TRBJ1-4, with TRBD1 as a possible D gene (5 bases). Germline CDR1 reads MNHNS; CDR2 reads SASEGT. The CDR3 runs to 15 residues. V shed 5 bases and J shed 1 base, with 11 bases lying between them. The CDR3 region is CASSSRGGTNEKLFF. CDR3 bases: TGTGCCAGCAGTTCTCGGGGGGGAACTAATGAAAAACTGTTTTTT.

Note on this clone: This CDR3 is also generated by other DNA sequences in the sample. The rearrangement joins TRBV29-1 to TRBJ1-2, with D unclear. The germline CDR1 and CDR2 sequences are SQVTM and ANQGSEA. V lost 4 bases and J lost 2, with 8 bases in between. The CDR3 has 12 residues. This CDR3 reads CSVVADNYGYTF. CDR3 DNA: TGCAGCGTTGTGGCAGACAACTATGGCTACACCTTC.

As concerns this clone: This CDR3 is also generated by other DNA sequences in the sample. J is TRBJ1-4 and V is TRBV18; D not certain. With 2 bases removed from V and 1 base from J, the gap between germline ends came to 5 bases. From germline, CDR1 is KGHSH and CDR2 LQKENI. This CDR3 comprises 14 residues. CDR3 sequence reads: CASSPRVTNEKLFF. The CDR3 bases are TGTGCCAGCTCACCAAGGGTAACTAATGAAAAACTGTTTTTT.

The V call is TRBV30, the J call TRBJ1-1; TRBD1 agrees at 12 bases. CDR1 is GTSNPN and CDR2 is SVGIG in the germline V gene (reference sequence). This CDR3 region has 14 residues. With V trimmed by 5 bases and J by 0 bases, 1 base remained unmatched. The CDR3 region is CAWGTGGLNTEAFF. As DNA, the CDR3 is TGTGCCTGGGGGACAGGGGGCTTGAACACTGAAGCTTTCTTT.

The chain employs TRBV18 and TRBJ2-7, with D unclear. Trimming stripped 3 bases from V and 4 bases from J, with 19 bases between. Germline CDR1 and CDR2: KGHSH and LQKENI. This CDR3 contains 16 residues. CDR3 nucleotides: TGTGCCAGCTCACCCCAAACCCGGCACGGTCTTTACGAGCAGTACTTC. This sequence encodes CASSPQTRHGLYEQYF.

This clone has only a few counts. The chain is built from TRBV25-1 and TRBJ2-5; D is perhaps TRBD2 (6 bases). The germline V gene has CDR1 MGHDK and CDR2 SYGVNS. The CDR3 runs 15 residues. V was clipped by 3 bases and J by 2 bases, with 13 bases between them. This CDR3 is CASSEIGTPQETQYF. CDR3 nucleotides: TGTGCCAGCAGTGAGATAGGGACTCCACAAGAGACCCAGTACTTC.

This clone was observed a handful of times. CDR3 protein: CSVTGGLTEAFF. CDR3 DNA sequence: TGCAGCGTTACAGGGGGCCTAACTGAAGCTTTCTTT. The chain carries TRBV29-1 and TRBJ1-1, with 9 bases that match TRBD1. The CDR3 loop spans 12 amino acids. V lost 5 bases to trimming and J lost 5 bases; unmatched junction nucleotides: 3. Looked up from germline, CDR1 is SQVTM and CDR2 is ANQGSEA. Together with reference TRBV29-1 and TRBJ1-1, the CDR3 gives the full variable domain: SAVISQKPSRDICQRGTSLTIQCQVDSQVTMMFWYRQQPGQSLTLIATANQGSEATYESGFVIDKFPISRPNLTFSTLTVSNMSPEDSSIYLCSVTGGLTEAFFGQGTRLTVV.

This clone was seen a handful of times. This sequence joins TRBV10-3 and TRBJ2-2; D ambiguous. Trimming stripped 6 bases from V and 0 bases from J, with 5 bases between. Germline assignment: CDR1 ENHRY and CDR2 SYGVKD. This CDR3 comprises 13 residues. The CDR3, as DNA: TGTGCCATCAGGGCAGCGAACACCGGGGAGCTGTTTTTT. Translating it yields CAIRAANTGELFF.

This clone was seen a handful of times. The chain joins TRBV14 to TRBJ2-3, with TRBD2 matching 10 bases. This CDR3 is 16 amino acids long. Trimming cost V 4 bases and J 2 bases; bases outside gene matches: 6. Germline V CDR1 and CDR2: SGHDN, FVKESK. The DNA for the CDR3 is TGTGCCAGCAGCCCCCGGACTAGCGGTTTCACAGATACGCAGTATTTT. Its translation: CASSPRTSGFTDTQYF.

There are a few counts of this clone. This rearrangement joins TRBV5-1 to TRBJ2-5; tentative D call: TRBD1 (6 bases). V was shortened by 4 bases and J by 1 base, with 17 bases between the two germline ends. Germline V CDR1 and CDR2: SGHRS, YFSETQ. The CDR3 runs to 16 residues. DNA of the CDR3: TGCGCCAGCAGCCTCCCCCCGGGACACCTCCAAGAGACCCAGTACTTC. Protein product: CASSLPPGHLQETQYF.

The J gene is TRBJ2-6, the V gene TRBV29-1; TRBD2 is a possible D gene (6 bases). This CDR3 has 15 residues. V lost 6 bases and J lost 0, with 12 bases in between. In germline, CDR1 is SQVTM, CDR2 ANQGSEA. CDR3: CSVGTGDSGANVLTF. The CDR3 region has the DNA TGCAGCGTAGGAACGGGGGACTCTGGGGCCAACGTCCTGACTTTC. Drawing the rest from reference TRBV29-1 and TRBJ2-6, the complete variable domain is SAVISQKPSRDICQRGTSLTIQCQVDSQVTMMFWYRQQPGQSLTLIATANQGSEATYESGFVIDKFPISRPNLTFSTLTVSNMSPEDSSIYLCSVGTGDSGANVLTFGAGSRLTVL.

The chain has TRBV6-5 and TRBJ2-2; the D is unclear. Germline values: CDR1 MNHEY, CDR2 SVGAGI. V was clipped by 2 bases and J by 1 base, with 8 bases between them. The CDR3 is 15 residues long. CDR3 bases: TGTGCCAGCAGTTACGGACCGCGGAACACCGGGGAGCTGTTTTTT. Encoded protein: CASSYGPRNTGELFF.

The chain is built from TRBV9 and TRBJ2-5; 8 nucleotides agree with TRBD2. The DNA end lines up better with TRBJ2-7; the J call may be wrong. Germline CDR1 is SGDLS and CDR2 is YYNGEE. The CDR3 runs to 13 residues. CDR3 sequence: CASSEGLEHEQYF. In DNA, the CDR3 is TGTGCCAGCAGCGAGGGACTAGAGCACGAGCAGTACTTC.

The table lists this clone with a few counts. CDR3 amino acids: CASTRRDTSPNEKLFF. In nucleotides, the CDR3 is TGTGCCAGCACCCGCCGGGACACCTCGCCTAATGAAAAACTGTTTTTT. The rearrangement links TRBV9 to TRBJ1-4; TRBD1 is a possible D gene (6 bases). The CDR3 runs to 16 residues. Trimming left V 6 bases short and J 3 bases short, with 18 bases between. Germline V CDR1 and CDR2: SGDLS, YYNGEE.

This chain joins TRBV7-2 and TRBJ2-6; no definite D call. V was trimmed by 5 bases and J by 2 bases, leaving 4 bases between them. The CDR3 consists of 13 residues. From germline, CDR1 is SGHTA and CDR2 FQGNSA. This CDR3 reads CASSRTGANVLTF. The CDR3 bases are TGTGCCAGCAGCCGTACTGGGGCCAACGTCCTGACTTTC.

The chain carries TRBV2 and TRBJ2-3; unclear D gene. Trimming left V 6 bases short and J 3 bases short, with 7 bases between. The germline CDR1 and CDR2 sequences are SNHLY and FYNNEI. The CDR3 is 12 residues long. The CDR3 region is CASRDLTDTQYF. The CDR3 DNA is TGTGCCAGCAGGGATCTAACAGATACGCAGTATTTT.

The chain joins TRBV2 to TRBJ1-1, with D unresolved. The CDR3 runs to 11 residues. Trimming removed 7 bases at V and 1 base at J, with 4 bases between. Looked up from germline, CDR1 is SNHLY and CDR2 is FYNNEI. The chain's CDR3 is CASKANTEAFF. CDR3 DNA sequence: TGTGCCAGCAAGGCGAACACTGAAGCTTTCTTT.